These 17 T cell receptor beta chains were all obtained from the same sample, sequenced in a study of blood T cell repertoires in COVID-19. Measured with immunoSEQ multiplex PCR; TCRdb has only the in-frame clones, and not every one. This sample yields about 350,000 clones, of which 88% are seen a single time; approximately 7.4% belongs to the top ten. Sequencing was carried out using peripheral blood. These TCRs come from a woman between 70 and 85 years old with COVID-19, enrolled during active disease.

V usage is TRBV4-3 and J usage is TRBJ1-3; the D is unclear. Germline V gene lookup returns CDR1 LGHNA and CDR2 YSLEER. Trimming took 3 bases from V and 0 from J, leaving 9 bases between them. The CDR3 length is 15 residues. DNA for the CDR3: TGCGCCAGCAGCCACCGGGAGATCTCTGGAAACACCATATATTTT. Its translation: CASSHREISGNTIYF.

The rearrangement links TRBV27 to TRBJ1-2, with 8 bases identical to TRBD1. CDR3 size: 17 residues. V shed 2 bases, J shed 3 bases, and the junction held 11 bases outside the gene matches. Germline V CDR1 and CDR2: MNHEY, SMNVEV (reference sequence). CDR3 sequence reads: CASSLSPAGGQDYGYTF. The CDR3 region has the DNA TGTGCCAGCAGTTTAAGTCCGGCAGGGGGCCAGGACTATGGCTACACCTTC.

CDR3 sequence: CSARGLETQYF. Here the CDR3 DNA reads TGCAGTGCAAGGGGGTTAGAGACCCAGTACTTC. The chain uses TRBV20-1 and TRBJ2-5, with D possibly TRBD1 on 6 matching bases. The CDR3 is 11 amino acids. Germline V gene sequence: CDR1 DFQATT, CDR2 SNEGSKA (reference sequence). V shed 6 bases and J shed 4 bases, with 9 bases lying between them.

The chain uses TRBV21-1 and TRBJ1-5. TRBV21-1 is a pseudogene segment. The CDR3 is made up of 16 amino acids. CDR3 sequence: CASSKQGGGENQPQHF. DNA of the CDR3: TGTGCCAGCAGCAAACAGGGCGGGGGGGAGAATCAGCCCCAGCATTTT.

This rearrangement joins TRBV10-3 to TRBJ1-4; 8 nucleotides line up with TRBD1. V lost 9 bases to trimming and J lost 4 bases; unmatched junction nucleotides: 4. The CDR3 loop spans 13 amino acids. Germline CDR1 reads ENHRY; CDR2 reads SYGVKD. The CDR3 sequence is CAIGQGFNEKLFF. The CDR3 DNA sequence: TGTGCCATAGGACAGGGTTTTAATGAAAAACTGTTTTTT.

The J gene is TRBJ2-7, the V gene TRBV7-9, with D unclear. The V end was cut by 5 bases, the J end by 3 bases, with 17 bases between. The V gene's germline CDR1 is SEHNR and CDR2 FQNEAQ (reference sequence). This CDR3 spans 15 amino acids. In DNA form, the CDR3 reads TGTGCCAGCAGCCGTTATGGCACAGCCGGCTACGAGCAGTACTTC. Translating it yields CASSRYGTAGYEQYF.

The rearrangement links TRBV5-4 to TRBJ1-2, with 7 nucleotides matching TRBD1. CDR1 is SGHNT, CDR2 YYREEE, per germline (reference sequence). This CDR3 has 15 amino acids. V lost 0 bases to trimming and J lost 4 bases; unmatched junction nucleotides: 6. The CDR3: CASSLEGQQIYGYTF. DNA of the CDR3: TGTGCCAGCAGCTTGGAGGGACAGCAGATCTATGGCTACACCTTC. Full variable domain (outside the CDR3, taken from reference TRBV5-4 and TRBJ1-2): ETGVTQSPTHLIKTRGQQVTLRCSSQSGHNTVSWYQQALGQGPQFIFQYYREEENGRGNFPPRFSGLQFPNYSSELNVNALELDDSALYLCASSLEGQQIYGYTFGSGTRLTVV.

This clone was seen a handful of times. The rearrangement links TRBV10-3 to TRBJ1-5; unclear D gene. The germline V gene has CDR1 ENHRY and CDR2 SYGVKD. There are 12 residues in the CDR3. Trimming removed 3 bases at V and 10 bases at J, with 10 bases between. The CDR3 nucleotides are TGTGCCATCAGTGACCTTAGACAACCCCAGCATTTT. Translated: CAISDLRQPQHF.

V is TRBV29-1 and J is TRBJ1-2; D remains ambiguous. The CDR3 is 12 residues long. Germline CDR1 SQVTM, CDR2 ANQGSEA. The V gene lost 0 bases and the J gene lost 4 bases, with 6 bases spanning the gap. The CDR3 coding sequence is TGCAGCGTTGAAGAGGCCCCCTATGGCTACACCTTC. Translated: CSVEEAPYGYTF.

This clone was detected only a few times. The rearrangement uses TRBV9 and TRBJ2-7, with D tentatively TRBD2 (5 bases). V was trimmed by 0 bases and J by 2 bases, leaving 12 bases between them. The germline V gene has CDR1 SGDLS and CDR2 YYNGEE. The CDR3 is 15 amino acids. Written as DNA, the CDR3 is TGTGCCAGCAGCGTAGCTCCCGTCGGGACCTACGAGCAGTACTTC. Amino acids: CASSVAPVGTYEQYF.

There are a few counts of this clone. This chain uses TRBV7-3 with TRBJ1-5; 7 positions match TRBD1. The germline CDR1 and CDR2 sequences are SGHTA and FQGTGA. V shed 0 bases and J 4 bases; nucleotides not matched to a gene: 3. This CDR3 is 15 amino acids long. In DNA, the CDR3 is TGTGCCAGCAGCTTAACAGGGGGCCCTAATCAGCCCCAGCATTTT. This sequence encodes CASSLTGGPNQPQHF.

This clone occurred once. The rearrangement links TRBV28 to TRBJ1-2, with 12 bases identical to TRBD1. V shed 2 bases, J shed 7 bases, and the junction held 8 bases outside the gene matches. The CDR3 contains 16 residues. Looked up from germline, CDR1 is MDHEN and CDR2 is SYDVKM. The CDR3 loop reads CASSLVSGTGGSGYTF. The CDR3 nucleotides are TGTGCCAGCAGTTTAGTATCCGGGACAGGGGGCAGTGGCTACACCTTC.

This clone was seen just once. J is TRBJ2-7 and V is TRBV2; D perhaps matches TRBD1 (7 bases). The CDR3 covers 15 residues. The germline V gene has CDR1 SNHLY and CDR2 FYNNEI. V gave up 8 bases and J gave up 7 bases, with 24 bases separating them. In DNA, the CDR3 is TGTGCCAGCCCCAGCCGCGGGACAGCTCCCAATGAGCAGTACTTC. It translates to CASPSRGTAPNEQYF.

The genes are TRBV2 and TRBJ2-3; 8 bases line up with TRBD2. Trimming at V came to 8 bases and at J to 1 base, leaving 8 bases not matched to a gene. The CDR3 has 15 amino acids. The V gene's germline CDR1 is SNHLY and CDR2 FYNNEI. Written as DNA, the CDR3 is TGTGCCAGCCAGCCTACTAGCGGAGGCACAGATACGCAGTATTTT. Translated, it gives CASQPTSGGTDTQYF.

V is TRBV18 and J is TRBJ2-2, with D possibly matching TRBD1 (5 bases). The CDR3 runs to 15 residues. Per the germline V gene, CDR1 is KGHSH and CDR2 is LQKENI. V was cut by 5 bases and J by 1 base, with 11 bases left in between. The CDR3 is CASSSQDKNTGELFF. In DNA form, the CDR3 reads TGTGCCAGCTCATCCCAGGACAAGAACACCGGGGAGCTGTTTTTT.

The chain carries TRBV11-3 and TRBJ2-2; 10 nucleotides match TRBD1. Germline V gene sequence: CDR1 SGHNT, CDR2 YENEEA. The CDR3 loop spans 15 amino acids. Trimming removed 4 bases from V and 5 bases from J; junction bases left unmatched: 4. Here the CDR3 reads CASSSTDRGTGELFF. CDR3 sequence (DNA): TGTGCCAGCAGCTCCACGGACAGGGGGACCGGGGAGCTGTTTTTT.

As DNA, the CDR3 is TGTGCCAGCAGCAAATCAATCCCAGGGTCCTACGAGCAGTACTTC. Protein: CASSKSIPGSYEQYF. The chain couples TRBV21-1 to TRBJ2-7; TRBD1 reflects the table's D call only, with no check against the DNA. TRBV21-1 is a documented pseudogene. CDR3 length: 15 residues.